The 8 T cell receptor beta chains below all came from one sample that was sequenced in a study of T cells expressing NK-cell markers. One entry per CDR3 protein, without DNA, is what TCRdb gives after re-calling the 5' RACE reads. This sample's table reports 450,000 to 600,000 distinct CDR3 sequences. Sequenced input: blood T cells: a sorted CD56 or NKG2C T cell subset, CD4+ or CD8+ T cells, or bulk PBMC T cells (not recorded which). The origin of the receptors is a man aged 18 to 30 in good health.

The rearrangement links TRBV4-1 to TRBJ2-5; TCRdb outputs TRBD1, but without DNA this stays unchecked. The CDR3 runs 16 residues. Germline V lookup: CDR1 MGHRA, CDR2 YSYEKL. CDR3 region: CASSQGRGAGEETQYF.

V is TRBV6-2 or TRBV6-3 and J is TRBJ2-3; TCRdb outputs TRBD1, but without DNA this stays unchecked. CDR3 size: 16 residues. From germline, CDR1 is MNHEY and CDR2 SVGEGT. CDR3 residues: CASSYPRGTGADTQYF.

The chain combines TRBV7-3 with TRBJ2-7; TCRdb designates TRBD2, a call that cannot be tested without DNA. The CDR3 is made up of 16 amino acids. Germline V lookup: CDR1 SGHTA, CDR2 FQGTGA. Here the CDR3 reads CASSLRTSGSSYEQYF.

V gene TRBV4-3 combines with J gene TRBJ1-4; as DNA is missing, the TRBD1 call by TCRdb cannot be tested. CDR1 LGHNA and CDR2 YSLEER come from the germline V gene. The CDR3 totals 17 residues. This CDR3 reads CASSQEPRKGGSGKLFF.

The V call is TRBV18, the J call TRBJ2-2; TCRdb gives TRBD1 as the D gene, but with no DNA this cannot be confirmed. The CDR3 runs to 13 residues. Germline-derived CDR1 and CDR2 are KGHSH and LQKENI. CDR3 region: CASSPSPPGELFF.

The V and J genes are TRBV20-1 and TRBJ2-3; TCRdb gives TRBD2 as the D gene, but with no DNA this cannot be confirmed. The germline CDR1 and CDR2 sequences are DFQATT and SNEGSKA (reference sequence). The length of the CDR3 is 16 residues. The chain's CDR3 is CSARRAGGQSTDTQYF.

This rearrangement joins TRBV10-3 to TRBJ1-2; TCRdb's D call, TRBD1, is unchecked because there is no DNA. Germline loops: CDR1 ENHRY, CDR2 SYGVKD. The CDR3 sequence is 14 residues long. The CDR3 reads CAIGGTGGDYGYTF.

The chain employs TRBV7-9 and TRBJ1-2; TCRdb picks TRBD1, but there is no DNA to check that call. This CDR3 is built from 15 residues. Germline V gene lookup returns CDR1 SEHNR and CDR2 FQNEAQ (reference sequence). CDR3 protein: CASSLEEGTDYGYTF.